Listed below are T cell receptor beta chains from one sample, sequenced in a study of PD-1 blockade in classical Hodgkin lymphoma. Sequencing used immunoSEQ multiplex PCR; TCRdb keeps in-frame clones, though not all of them. The sample has about 11,000 clones; about 76% are singletons. Sequencing was performed on peripheral blood mononuclear cells (PBMCs), taken at baseline. These receptors were collected from a human donor with classical Hodgkin lymphoma. Both conserved end residues are part of each CDR3. D genes are given only for firm matches. Clone size is stated in some rows and not others, as once, few, many or a class when expanded.

j_gene,abundance,d_gene,v_gene,len,CDR3nt,CDR3aa
TRBJ1-5,few,TRBD1,TRBV15,15,TGTGCCACCAGCAGAAACAGGGGAAGCAATCAGCCCCAGCATTTT,CATSRNRGSNQPQHF
TRBJ2-1,-,-,TRBV11-2,15,TGTGCCAGCAGCCCCTCGGCAGGGACCTACAATGAGCAGTTCTTC,CASSPSAGTYNEQFF
TRBJ1-2,-,-,TRBV9,12,TGTGCCAGCAGCGTAGTCAGTTATGGCTACACCTTC,CASSVVSYGYTF
TRBJ2-1,-,-,TRBV5-1,16,TGCGCCAGCAGCTTGGTGCTCGGGATCCAGGACAATGAGCAGTTCTTC,CASSLVLGIQDNEQFF
TRBJ2-7,-,TRBD2,TRBV7-9,17,TGTGCCAGCAGCCCACGGGGGCTAGCGGGAGGGCCCGTCGAGCAGTACTTC,CASSPRGLAGGPVEQYF
TRBJ2-1,-,TRBD2,TRBV7-8,15,TGTGCCAGCAGCTTAAGTACGACTAGCAGACATGAGCAGTTCTTC,CASSLSTTSRHEQFF
TRBJ2-3,-,TRBD2,TRBV7-9,17,TGTGCCAGCAGCCCCGCCCCTTGGGGGAGGGCCGGGGATACGCAGTATTTT,CASSPAPWGRAGDTQYF
TRBJ2-5,few,-,TRBV7-9,16,TGTGCCAGCAGCCCGGGGTCAGGGGCCGATTGGGAGACCCAGTACTTC,CASSPGSGADWETQYF
TRBJ2-7,-,-,TRBV5-2,16,TGTGCCAGCAGCTTGATGGCTAGCGGGCTCGTCTACGAGCAGTACTTC,CASSLMASGLVYEQYF
TRBJ2-1,medium-sized,TRBD2,TRBV6-1,16,TGTGCCAGCAGTGGGGGACTAGCGGGAGTTCCCTATGAGCAGTTCTTC,CASSGGLAGVPYEQFF
TRBJ1-4,-,TRBD1,TRBV6-1,15,TGTGCCAGCAGAAAGGGACAGGGAGGGGGTGAAAAACTGTTTTTT,CASRKGQGGGEKLFF
TRBJ2-1,once,-,TRBV10-3,15,TGTGCCATCAGGGAGCGGAGTAGCTCCTACAATGAGCAGTTCTTC,CAIRERSSSYNEQFF
TRBJ2-3,-,-,TRBV19,16,TGTGCCAGTAGCGACCGGGCAGGGGCCAGCACAGATACGCAGTATTTT,CASSDRAGASTDTQYF